This section outlines one T cell receptor beta chain sequence together with its context. The sample belongs to a study of CD8 T cells in Susac syndrome. RNA amounts of 0.5 to 1 ug underwent reverse transcription with random hexamers. TCRdb redid the calling of the immunoSEQ multiplex PCR reads with MiXCR, one entry per CDR3 protein. Among roughly 130,000 distinct CDR3 sequences listed, 90% to 95% were seen once. The CDR3 runs to 14 residues. CDR1 and CDR2 (germline): MNHEY, SMNVEV (reference sequence). Deletions cut 3 bases from V and 4 bases from J, with 12 bases between. Sequences were obtained from CD4+ T cells from PBMCs. The rearrangement joins TRBV27 to TRBJ1-1; D not resolved. The source is a human donor in good health. The CDR3 is CASSFRGRVTEAFF. CDR3 bases: TGTGCCAGCAGTTTTCGGGGTAGAGTCACTGAAGCTTTCTTT.